This T cell receptor (beta chain) was retrieved from a study of T cells in women clearing cervical HPV infection. General study results and limits: TRBV6-7 relative abundance averaged around 0.11% in cases and more than 0.15% in controls. Repertoire richness, not evenness, was significantly elevated in CIN3+ cases versus controls. Richness plus V gene abundances separated cases from controls with AUC about 0.83.

Here immunoSEQ multiplex PCR was the method, and the copy in TCRdb shows in-frame clones only, minus some. The sample table sets out tens of thousands of clones. Concerning this clone itself: Its antigen is not known. The read finishes 3 residues shy of the CDR3 end, and the germline J gene is used to complete it.

The ends lost 5 bases at V and 7 bases at J; junction bases unmatched: 16. Per germline, CDR1 SGHVS and CDR2 FQNEAQ. The CDR3 consists of 18 residues. The sample was blood buffy coat. The rearrangement joins TRBV7-8 to TRBJ2-1, with 11 bases identical to TRBD1. The source of this sequence is a woman aged 18 to 75 with a cervical HPV16 infection that either progressed to CIN3+ or cleared (not recorded which). The chain's CDR3 is CASSEGRTGGGPFNEQFF. CDR3 DNA (partial): TGTGCCAGCAGCGAGGGGAGGACAGGGGGCGGTCCGTTTAATGAG.